The 28 T cell receptor beta chains listed next were all sequenced from one sample in a study of cytomegalovirus exposure and HLA in healthy donors. Sequencing was performed with immunoSEQ multiplex PCR; in TCRdb, only in-frame clones are kept and a portion is missing. The sample includes about 220,000 clones, 90% to 95% seen only once; the top ten take around 1.1%. Input material: PBMCs. These receptors were obtained from a woman aged 18-35 years in good health and CMV-seronegative.

The chain recombines TRBV5-1 with TRBJ2-1; a possible D gene is TRBD1 (5 bases). The CDR3 contains 14 residues. Germline V gene lookup returns CDR1 SGHRS and CDR2 YFSETQ. V shed 6 bases and J shed 4 bases, with 14 bases lying between them. This CDR3 reads CASMPGLTYNEQFF. CDR3 coding DNA: TGCGCCAGCATGCCAGGGTTAACGTACAATGAGCAGTTCTTC. The full variable domain, rest sourced from reference TRBV5-1 and TRBJ2-1, is KAGVTQTPRYLIKTRGQQVTLSCSPISGHRSVSWYQQTPGQGLQFLFEYFSETQRNKGNFPGRFSGRQFSNSRSEMNVSTLELGDSALYLCASMPGLTYNEQFFGPGTRLTVL.

The chain links TRBV7-2 to TRBJ2-7, with 8 bases identical to TRBD2. Per germline, CDR1 SGHTA and CDR2 FQGNSA. CDR3 length equals 16 residues. J gave up 4 bases and V 4 bases, and 12 bases lay outside the gene matches. The chain's CDR3 is CASSSARTSGLYEQYF. The CDR3 nucleotides are TGTGCCAGCAGCTCCGCTCGAACTAGCGGCTTATACGAGCAGTACTTC.

The V gene is TRBV19, the J gene TRBJ2-2, with D perhaps matching TRBD1 (5 bases). From germline, CDR1 is LNHDA and CDR2 SQIVND (reference sequence). The CDR3 length is 17 residues. V gave up 1 base and J gave up 4 bases, with 16 bases separating them. The CDR3 is CASSIAVYRGGTGELFF. CDR3 nucleotide sequence: TGTGCCAGTAGTATAGCGGTATATAGGGGCGGCACCGGGGAGCTGTTTTTT.

The V call is TRBV30, the J call TRBJ2-1; tentatively, D is TRBD2 (6 bases). V lost 2 bases and J lost 3, with 8 bases in between. Looked up from germline, CDR1 is GTSNPN and CDR2 is SVGIG (reference sequence). The CDR3 has 13 amino acids. Here the CDR3 reads CAWSLAYYNEQFF. The DNA for the CDR3 is TGTGCCTGGAGTCTAGCGTACTACAATGAGCAGTTCTTC.

The rearrangement joins TRBV18 to TRBJ1-2; possible D gene TRBD1, 5 bases. This CDR3 has 13 amino acids. CDR1 is KGHSH, CDR2 LQKENI, per germline. V lost 0 bases, J lost 8 bases, and 10 bases lay in between. CDR3 bases: TGTGCCAGCTCACCACCAGGCGGGGCCGGCTACACCTTC. It specifies CASSPPGGAGYTF.

The chain's CDR3 is CASAGDYYTGELFF. The DNA of the CDR3 is TGCGCCAGCGCCGGGGACTATTACACCGGGGAGCTGTTTTTT. V usage is TRBV5-1 and J usage is TRBJ2-2; TRBD2 matches 7 bases. CDR3 length: 14 amino acids. Germline lookup yields CDR1 SGHRS and CDR2 YFSETQ. V was clipped by 7 bases and J by 3 bases; unmatched bases: 6.

The chain joins TRBV11-2 to TRBJ1-2, with D perhaps TRBD1 (5 bases). The germline gives CDR1 SGHAT, CDR2 FQNNGV. The V gene lost 5 bases and the J gene lost 4 bases, with 8 bases spanning the gap. This CDR3 spans 12 amino acids. The CDR3 DNA is TGTGCCAGCAGCCCGGACACCTATGGCTACACCTTC. Residues: CASSPDTYGYTF.

The chain joins TRBV4-1 to TRBJ1-1; D unclear. Germline values: CDR1 MGHRA, CDR2 YSYEKL. CDR3 length: 15 amino acids. V lost 4 bases and J 3 bases, leaving 15 bases between the germline ends. As DNA, the CDR3 is TGCGCCAGCAGCCCCCTAGAGCTCGCAGACACTGAAGCTTTCTTT. This gives the protein CASSPLELADTEAFF.

This clone has more than one count but fewer than ten. CDR3 in amino acids: CASSVAGGTYEQYF. The CDR3 nucleotides are TGTGCCAGCAGCGTAGCGGGAGGGACCTACGAGCAGTACTTC. The chain has TRBV9 and TRBJ2-7; 8 bases fit TRBD2. The germline gives CDR1 SGDLS, CDR2 YYNGEE. V dropped 0 bases and J dropped 2; count of bases not matched to a gene: 1. This CDR3 has 14 amino acids.

This clone was counted only a few times. The CDR3 DNA sequence: TGTGCCTCCGGCTACGAGCAGTACTTC. This encodes CASGYEQYF. The gene calls are TRBV27 and TRBJ2-7; D gene unclear. The V gene lost 11 bases and the J gene lost 3 bases, with 5 bases spanning the gap. The length of the CDR3 is 9 residues. CDR1 and CDR2 (germline): MNHEY, SMNVEV (reference sequence).

The J gene is TRBJ2-7, the V gene TRBV29-1, with 8 bases that match TRBD1. Germline CDR1 reads SQVTM; CDR2 reads ANQGSEA. The CDR3 runs 12 residues. The V gene end was trimmed by 7 bases and the J gene end by 9 bases; junction bases not matched to a gene: 11. The CDR3 reads CSARQGFSGQYF. As DNA, the CDR3 is TGCAGCGCCAGACAGGGGTTCTCGGGGCAGTACTTC.

The chain joins TRBV9 to TRBJ2-7, with 7 bases aligning to TRBD1. Germline V CDR1 and CDR2: SGDLS, YYNGEE. V gave up 4 bases and J gave up 5 bases; unmatched junction bases: 9. The CDR3 contains 14 residues. In DNA form, the CDR3 reads TGTGCCAGCAGCCTATCAAAAGGGGGCCACGAGCAGTACTTC. Encoded protein: CASSLSKGGHEQYF. Variable domain in full (rest from reference TRBV9 and TRBJ2-7): DSGVTQTPKHLITATGQRVTLRCSPRSGDLSVYWYQQSLDQGLQFLIQYYNGEERAKGNILERFSAQQFPDLHSELNLSSLELGDSALYFCASSLSKGGHEQYFGPGTRLTVT.

The rearrangement links TRBV19 to TRBJ2-4; 9 nucleotides line up with TRBD1. V was clipped by 0 bases and J by 8 bases; unmatched bases: 5. CDR3 length equals 15 residues. Germline V gives CDR1 LNHDA, CDR2 SQIVND (reference sequence). Here the CDR3 reads CASSIETGGEDIQYF. The CDR3 bases are TGTGCCAGTAGTATAGAAACAGGGGGCGAGGACATTCAGTACTTC.

CDR3 sequence reads: CASTPPGVEAFF. The CDR3 region has the DNA TGTGCCAGCACCCCGCCAGGGGTTGAAGCTTTCTTT. This chain links TRBV28 with TRBJ1-1; a possible D gene is TRBD1 (6 bases). The CDR3 runs to 12 residues. Germline V gives CDR1 MDHEN, CDR2 SYDVKM. V was clipped by 7 bases and J by 7 bases, with 13 bases between them.

The chain uses TRBV5-1 and TRBJ1-2; D ambiguous. This CDR3 is built from 14 residues. CDR1 and CDR2 from the germline V gene are SGHRS and YFSETQ. Trimming shortened V by 0 bases and J by 8 bases, and 14 bases separated the two germline ends. DNA for the CDR3: TGCGCCAGCAGCTTGGGGTCCAAACGGTGGGGCTACACCTTC. This codes for CASSLGSKRWGYTF. The variable domain in full, completed from reference TRBV5-1 and TRBJ1-2, reads KAGVTQTPRYLIKTRGQQVTLSCSPISGHRSVSWYQQTPGQGLQFLFEYFSETQRNKGNFPGRFSGRQFSNSRSEMNVSTLELGDSALYLCASSLGSKRWGYTFGSGTRLTVV.

The DNA for the CDR3 is TGTGCCTGGAGTATCCCCCAGGGGGCGAGGGACACCGGGGAGCTGTTTTTT. This codes for CAWSIPQGARDTGELFF. The chain couples TRBV30 to TRBJ2-2; 8 nucleotides align to TRBD1. Looked up from germline, CDR1 is GTSNPN and CDR2 is SVGIG (reference sequence). Trimming at V came to 2 bases and at J to 3 bases, leaving 11 bases not matched to a gene. This CDR3 has 17 residues.

The chain employs TRBV5-8 and TRBJ1-4; D uncertain. With 6 bases removed from V and 4 bases from J, the gap between germline ends came to 13 bases. CDR1 is SGHTS, CDR2 YDEGEE, per germline. CDR3 length: 14 amino acids. CDR3 nucleotide sequence: TGTGCCAGCATCAACTATCAGAATAATGAAAAACTGTTTTTT. Residues: CASINYQNNEKLFF.

V and J are TRBV7-2 and TRBJ2-3; D is unresolved. CDR1 is SGHTA, CDR2 FQGNSA, per germline. V was trimmed by 3 bases and J by 0 bases, leaving 7 bases between them. The CDR3 consists of 14 residues. The CDR3 DNA is TGTGCCAGCAGCTTCGGCGGAAGCACAGATACGCAGTATTTT. Translation: CASSFGGSTDTQYF.

The CDR3 DNA reads as TGTGCCAGCGGCAAGACAGGGAATATCCGGGATGAGCAGTTCTTC. Translated, it gives CASGKTGNIRDEQFF. V and J are TRBV6-4 and TRBJ2-1; 7 bases align to TRBD1. This CDR3 contains 15 residues. With V trimmed by 8 bases and J by 8 bases, 15 bases remained unmatched. Germline V gene data show CDR1 as MRHNA and CDR2 as SNTAGT.

In DNA form, the CDR3 reads TGTGCCAGCAGTGCGCGGGGAGACACTGAAGCTTTCTTT. Protein product: CASSARGDTEAFF. The chain uses TRBV6-4 and TRBJ1-1; D is unresolved. V was trimmed by 4 bases and J by 3 bases, leaving 9 bases between them. Per germline, CDR1 MRHNA and CDR2 SNTAGT. CDR3 length: 13 residues.

The table lists this clone with a few counts. The chain links TRBV5-1 to TRBJ2-7, with 10 bases matching TRBD2. V lost 3 bases to trimming and J lost 1 base; unmatched junction nucleotides: 16. Germline-derived CDR1 and CDR2 are SGHRS and YFSETQ. This CDR3 spans 19 amino acids. CDR3 in DNA: TGCGCCAGCAGCTGGAAATCCGGGACTAGCGAGGGTGTGTCCTACGAGCAGTACTTC. Its translation: CASSWKSGTSEGVSYEQYF.

The chain combines TRBV5-6 with TRBJ2-6; maybe TRBD2 (5 bases). Per the germline V gene, CDR1 is SGHDT and CDR2 is YYEEEE. The length of the CDR3 is 18 residues. The ends were cut back, 2 bases at V and 2 bases at J, with 17 bases in the middle. The CDR3: CASSFLLADWPGANVLTF. The DNA for the CDR3 is TGTGCCAGCAGCTTTCTCTTGGCGGACTGGCCTGGGGCCAACGTCCTGACTTTC.

The table lists this clone with a count of one. In nucleotides, the CDR3 is TGCGCCAGCAGTGAGCCCCGGGTTACCGGGGAGCTGTTTTTT. Translation: CASSEPRVTGELFF. The genes are TRBV10-2 and TRBJ2-2; no clear D gene. The CDR3 has 14 amino acids. V dropped 2 bases and J dropped 5 bases, with 9 bases sitting between them. Germline values: CDR1 WSHSY, CDR2 SAAADI.

The chain links TRBV6-5 to TRBJ2-2; TRBD2 aligns across 10 bases. CDR1 and CDR2 (germline): MNHEY, SVGAGI. The CDR3 runs 15 residues. J was trimmed by 5 bases and V by 6 bases; bases with no gene match: 6. The CDR3: CASRPGLAFTGELFF. CDR3 nucleotide sequence: TGTGCCAGCAGACCGGGACTAGCGTTTACCGGGGAGCTGTTTTTT.

This chain connects TRBV27 to TRBJ2-7; D is perhaps TRBD1 (6 bases). The CDR3 length is 12 residues. Germline CDR1 is MNHEY and CDR2 is SMNVEV (reference sequence). The V end was cut by 6 bases, the J end by 0 bases, with 6 bases between. DNA for the CDR3: TGTGCCAGCAGGACAGGCTCCTACGAGCAGTACTTC. This encodes CASRTGSYEQYF.

The chain uses TRBV19 and TRBJ1-2; 8 nucleotides align to TRBD1. The CDR3 covers 18 residues. J gave up 6 bases and V 5 bases, and 20 bases lay outside the gene matches. Germline CDR1 LNHDA, CDR2 SQIVND (reference sequence). CDR3 region: CASSPSPRDRWEKDGYTF. Here the CDR3 DNA reads TGTGCCAGTAGTCCCAGCCCTAGGGACAGGTGGGAAAAAGATGGCTACACCTTC.

This sequence joins TRBV27 and TRBJ2-7, with a tentative D call TRBD2 (6 bases). This CDR3 comprises 14 residues. Germline V gene data show CDR1 as MNHEY and CDR2 as SMNVEV (reference sequence). Trimming cost V 4 bases and J 4 bases, with 14 bases left between them. CDR3 amino acids: CASSYGLGGYEQYF. The CDR3 DNA reads TGTGCCAGCAGTTACGGACTGGGGGGATACGAGCAGTACTTC.

V usage is TRBV28 and J usage is TRBJ1-3, with 12 bases lining up with TRBD1. Per germline, CDR1 MDHEN and CDR2 SYDVKM. The V segment lost 6 bases and the J segment 3 bases; nucleotides outside the gene matches: 3. This CDR3 is 15 amino acids long. This CDR3 reads CASRGQGAFGNTIYF. The DNA of the CDR3 is TGTGCCAGCAGGGGACAGGGGGCATTTGGAAACACCATATATTTT.